The T cell receptor beta chain under discussion was sequenced for a study of blood T cells in healthy people across ages. General observations from the study: TCR beta diversity tracked closely with naive T cell percentage.

Germline V lookup: CDR1 SQVTM, CDR2 ANQGSEA. The CDR3 has 13 amino acids. Whenever a sample was processed, at least 6 million PBMCs were isolated. As for this clonotype: What it binds is unknown.

A second PCR of 7 to 11 cycles used a sample-barcoded 5' primer and a J-beta primer mix. Every molecule of cDNA carried a tag from a template-switch adaptor with 12 random nucleotides. All samples gave at least 2.5 million CDR3-containing paired-end reads. TCRdb called the 5' RACE reads again in MiXCR, with one record for every CDR3 protein. The table lists about 1.4 million distinct CDR3 sequences, roughly 60% of them singletons. The sequencing sample was made of blood. The chain couples TRBV29-1 to TRBJ2-4, with 13 positions matching TRBD2. The DNA matches TRBJ2-7 better at its end, which makes the J call doubtful. This TCR was sampled from a man between 18 and 35 years old in good health. The chain's CDR3 is CSVSLAGGNEQYF. CDR3 nucleotide sequence: TGCAGCGTTTCACTAGCGGGAGGGAACGAGCAGTACTTC.